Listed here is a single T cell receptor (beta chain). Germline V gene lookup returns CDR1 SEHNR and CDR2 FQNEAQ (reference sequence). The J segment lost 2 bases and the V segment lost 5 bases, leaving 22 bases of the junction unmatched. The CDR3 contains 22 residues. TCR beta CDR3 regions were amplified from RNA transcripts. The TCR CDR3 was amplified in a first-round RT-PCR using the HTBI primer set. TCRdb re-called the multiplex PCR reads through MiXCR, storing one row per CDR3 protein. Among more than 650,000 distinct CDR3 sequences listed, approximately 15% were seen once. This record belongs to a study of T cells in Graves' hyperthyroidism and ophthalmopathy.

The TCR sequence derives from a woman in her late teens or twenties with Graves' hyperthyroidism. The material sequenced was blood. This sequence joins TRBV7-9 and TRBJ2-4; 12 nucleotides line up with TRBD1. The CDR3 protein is CASSPSRATGQGALMSKNIQYF. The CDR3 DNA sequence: TGTGCCAGCAGCCCAAGTCGGGCAACGGGACAGGGGGCCCTCATGTCCAAAAACATTCAGTACTTC.